This T cell receptor (beta chain) is from a study of early T cells in non-severe SARS-CoV-2 infection. Study-level background: Unsorted whole blood bulk RNA was sequenced, with unpaired chains.

This clonotype was counted ten times or more. What it binds is not known. Whole-study findings and limits: Matching results from VDJdb favored anti-spike CD8 responses, leaving private and CD4 specificities undetected.

The CDR3 loop spans 16 amino acids. Germline-derived CDR1 and CDR2 are MNHNY and SVGAGI (reference sequence). The ends were cut back, 2 bases at V and 3 bases at J, with 16 bases in the middle. Individual cDNA molecules received unique molecular identifiers during library preparation. Via MiXCR, TCRdb re-called the 5' RACE reads, giving one row per CDR3 protein. The table lists 98,000 or so distinct CDR3 sequences, about an eighth of them singletons. This TCR was recovered from an adult who was a healthcare worker with PCR-confirmed SARS-CoV-2 infection or an uninfected control (not recorded which). V gene TRBV6-6 combines with J gene TRBJ1-2, with TRBD1 as a possible D gene (6 bases). Sequenced: whole blood. CDR3 bases: TGTGCCAGCAGTTACGGGGGATACAGGGTAGACTATGGCTACACCTTC. It specifies CASSYGGYRVDYGYTF.